This T cell receptor beta chain was recorded in a study of T cells in Graves' hyperthyroidism and ophthalmopathy. Findings and caveats of the study: Ophthalmopathy was predicted by the model a median of approximately 6.6 months ahead of onset.

The source material, RNA transcripts, was used to amplify TCR beta CDR3 regions. The study used the HTBI primer set for a first-round RT-PCR of the TCR CDR3. TCRdb re-derived calls from the multiplex PCR reads in MiXCR, one entry per CDR3 protein. The sample includes about 840,000 distinct CDR3 sequences, 35% to 40% of them seen just once. As to this clonotype: Its matching antigen is unknown.

This CDR3 comprises 15 residues. The germline V gene has CDR1 MGHDK and CDR2 SYGVNS. V trimming: 2 bases; J trimming: 5 bases; junction bases outside the gene matches: 8. The chain joins TRBV25-1 to TRBJ1-2, with 7 bases matching TRBD1. The source of this sequence is a man in his late teens or twenties with Graves' hyperthyroidism. The specimen sequenced was blood. The CDR3 loop is CASSEGEGGKYGYTF. The DNA of the CDR3 is TGTGCCAGCAGTGAAGGAGAAGGGGGCAAGTATGGCTACACCTTC.